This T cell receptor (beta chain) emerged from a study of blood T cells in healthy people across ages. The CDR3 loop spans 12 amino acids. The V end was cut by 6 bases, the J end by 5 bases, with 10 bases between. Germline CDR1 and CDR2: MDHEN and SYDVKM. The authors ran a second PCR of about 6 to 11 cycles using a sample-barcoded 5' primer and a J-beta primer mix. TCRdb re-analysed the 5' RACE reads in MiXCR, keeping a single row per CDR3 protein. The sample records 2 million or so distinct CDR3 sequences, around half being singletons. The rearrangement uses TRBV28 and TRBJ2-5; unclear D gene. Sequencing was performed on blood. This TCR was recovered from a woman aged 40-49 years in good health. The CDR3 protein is CASRFFGETQYF. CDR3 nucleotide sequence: TGTGCCAGCAGGTTTTTCGGGGAGACCCAGTACTTC.